This T cell receptor beta chain was identified during a study of cytomegalovirus exposure and HLA in healthy donors. Study background: Earlier findings included some 120 million unique TCR beta sequences obtained from 150 million to 200 million T cells.

General study points: An analysis done earlier found most TCR beta V segments productive about 87% or about 30% of the time. CMV serostatus was the only immune exposure information that was available.

V was pared by 3 bases and J by 4 bases, with 15 bases of the junction left unmatched. Germline-derived CDR1 and CDR2 are KGHSH and LQKENI. The CDR3 consists of 18 residues. 13 Jbeta primers and 60 Vbeta primers were used for the PCR. The data were produced by immunoSEQ multiplex PCR, yet TCRdb's version contains in-frame clones alone and is incomplete. Of under 200,000 clones in the sample, roughly 82% were seen once. Concerning this clone itself: The antigen is not known.

This rearrangement joins TRBV18 to TRBJ1-1, with 9 bases aligning to TRBD1. The sequencing sample was made of PBMCs. The clonotype was recovered from a woman aged 45-60 years in good health and CMV-seropositive. The CDR3 reads CASSPTMDTGTGSTEAFF. In DNA, the CDR3 is TGTGCCAGCTCACCCACGATGGATACCGGGACAGGGAGCACTGAAGCTTTCTTT.